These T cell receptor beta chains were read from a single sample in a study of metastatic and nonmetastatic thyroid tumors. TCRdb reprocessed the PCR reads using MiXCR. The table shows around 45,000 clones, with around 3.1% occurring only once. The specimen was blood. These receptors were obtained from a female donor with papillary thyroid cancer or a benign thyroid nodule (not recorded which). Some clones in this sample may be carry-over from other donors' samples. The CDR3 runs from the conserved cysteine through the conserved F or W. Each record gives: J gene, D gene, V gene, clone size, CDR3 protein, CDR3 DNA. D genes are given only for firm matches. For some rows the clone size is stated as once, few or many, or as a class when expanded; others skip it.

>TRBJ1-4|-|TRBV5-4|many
CASSPGQRPEKLFF
TGTGCCAGCAGCCCCGGCCAGAGACCTGAAAAACTGTTTTTT
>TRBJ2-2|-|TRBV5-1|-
CASGLGAGQTNTGELFF
TGCGCCAGCGGCTTGGGGGCGGGGCAGACGAACACCGGGGAGCTGTTTTTT
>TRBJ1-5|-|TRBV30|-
CAWGNIGQGQPQHF
TGTGCCTGGGGTAACATTGGGCAGGGGCAGCCCCAGCATTTT
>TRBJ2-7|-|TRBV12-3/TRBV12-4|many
CASRWTEVGEQYF
TGTGCCAGCAGATGGACGGAGGTGGGGGAGCAGTACTTC
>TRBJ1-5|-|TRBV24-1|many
CATSDTDSTNQPQHF
TGTGCCACCAGTGACACCGACAGCACCAATCAGCCCCAGCATTTT
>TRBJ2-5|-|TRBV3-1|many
CASSQEGLRQETQYF
TGTGCCAGCAGCCAAGAAGGGCTGAGACAAGAGACCCAGTACTTC
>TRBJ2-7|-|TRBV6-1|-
CASTQRLDSYEQYF
TGTGCCAGCACCCAGCGCCTGGACTCCTACGAGCAGTACTTC
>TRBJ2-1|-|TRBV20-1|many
CSARALSKGVSHNEQFF
TGCAGTGCTAGAGCATTATCGAAGGGGGTTTCCCACAATGAGCAGTTCTTC
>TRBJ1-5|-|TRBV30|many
CAWSAGGYQPQHF
TGTGCCTGGAGTGCGGGGGGCTATCAGCCCCAGCATTTT
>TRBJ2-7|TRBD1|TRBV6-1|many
CASSVGDRGYEQYF
TGTGCCAGCAGTGTAGGGGACAGGGGTTACGAGCAGTACTTC
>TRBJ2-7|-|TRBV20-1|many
CSARDWRGVQDEQYF
TGCAGTGCTAGAGATTGGCGGGGAGTGCAGGACGAGCAGTACTTC
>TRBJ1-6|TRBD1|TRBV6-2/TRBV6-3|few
CASSWDRVESPLHF
TGTGCCAGCAGTTGGGACAGGGTTGAGTCACCCCTCCACTTT
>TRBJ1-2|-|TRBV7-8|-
CASSPGAEAIGGYTF
TGTGCCAGCAGCCCTGGGGCGGAGGCAATAGGAGGCTACACCTTC
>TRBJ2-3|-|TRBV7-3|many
CASSLAPGSTDTQYF
TGTGCCAGCAGCTTAGCTCCAGGGAGCACAGATACGCAGTATTTT
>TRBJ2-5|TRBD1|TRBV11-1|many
CASSPLDRVQTQYF
TGTGCCAGCAGCCCCCTGGACAGGGTGCAGACCCAGTACTTC
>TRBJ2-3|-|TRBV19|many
CASSSLGGTSTDTQYF
TGTGCCAGTAGTAGCCTGGGGGGAACTAGCACAGATACGCAGTATTTT
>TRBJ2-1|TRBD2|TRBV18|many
CASSPTGGLAGVGYNEQFF
TGTGCCAGCTCACCAACAGGGGGACTAGCGGGAGTAGGGTACAATGAGCAGTTCTTC
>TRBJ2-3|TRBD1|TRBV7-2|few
CASSLGGGEDTQYF
TGTGCCAGCAGCTTAGGAGGGGGCGAGGATACGCAGTATTTT